This is a list of T cell receptor beta chains from one sample in a study of blood T cell repertoires in COVID-19. Sequenced by immunoSEQ multiplex PCR; TCRdb stores in-frame clones only, minus some. Altogether approximately 73,000 clones are present, about four fifths being singletons, with the ten largest covering roughly 0.83%. Sequenced: peripheral blood. The receptor set was obtained from a woman between 65 and 79 years old with acute or convalescent COVID-19. Each CDR3 is given with its conserved first and last residue. D genes are given only for firm matches. Size is omitted from some rows. Given values are once, few, many or a class for expanded clones.

clone size | J gene | D gene | V gene | CDR3 DNA | CDR3 protein
- | TRBJ1-1 | - | TRBV11-3 | TGTGCCAGCAGCTTCAAGAACACTGAAGCTTTCTTT | CASSFKNTEAFF
- | TRBJ2-1 | - | TRBV7-2 | TGTGCCAGCAGCTTGAGTGGGGGCCTTTACAATGAGCAGTTCTTC | CASSLSGGLYNEQFF
- | TRBJ1-1 | TRBD1 | TRBV5-8 | TGTGCCAGCAGCTTCCGACAGGGAGGCACTGAAGCTTTCTTT | CASSFRQGGTEAFF
- | TRBJ2-6 | - | TRBV7-3 | TGTGCCAGCAGCTTAAGTCCGTCTGGGGCCAACGTCCTGACTTTC | CASSLSPSGANVLTF
- | TRBJ1-3 | TRBD1 | TRBV5-4 | TGTGCCAGCAGCTTGGGCAGGGGGCTTGGAAACACCATATATTTT | CASSLGRGLGNTIYF
once | TRBJ2-2 | TRBD2 | TRBV19 | TGTGCCAGTAGTATAGCTGGGGGGACTAGCGTCGCCGGGGAGCTGTTTTTT | CASSIAGGTSVAGELFF
- | TRBJ2-7 | - | TRBV5-1 | TGCGCCAGCAGCTTGGAGGGGCTAGCCTACGAGCAGTACTTC | CASSLEGLAYEQYF
- | TRBJ1-1 | - | TRBV5-1 | TGCGCCAGCAGCTTGTATCGGGGGGGCACTGAAGCTTTCTTT | CASSLYRGGTEAFF
- | TRBJ1-1 | - | TRBV6-6 | TGTGCCAGCAGTTACGGACAGATGAACACTGAAGCTTTCTTT | CASSYGQMNTEAFF
- | TRBJ2-7 | - | TRBV5-1 | TGCGCCAGCAGCTTGAGGACGGAGGCCTACGAGCAGTACTTC | CASSLRTEAYEQYF
- | TRBJ1-6 | TRBD1 | TRBV9 | TGTGCCAGCAGCGTAGACAGGGGAAGTGGTAATTCACCCCTCCACTTT | CASSVDRGSGNSPLHF
- | TRBJ1-6 | TRBD1 | TRBV6-6 | TGTGCCAGCACCCCCCCGGGACAGGGGAAACCCCTCCACTTT | CASTPPGQGKPLHF
once | TRBJ2-5 | TRBD1 | TRBV18 | TGTGCCAGCTCACTCCAAGCCGGGACAGGGGAAGAGACCCAGTACTTC | CASSLQAGTGEETQYF
- | TRBJ1-2 | - | TRBV30 | TGTGCCTGGAGTGGGACACTACTGGGGTATGGCTACACCTTC | CAWSGTLLGYGYTF
- | TRBJ2-1 | - | TRBV28 | TGTGCCAGCAGCCTAGATCGGACAGTGCGGTCCTACAATGAGCAGTTCTTC | CASSLDRTVRSYNEQFF
- | TRBJ2-7 | TRBD1 | TRBV4-1 | TGCGCCAGCAGCCGGGACAGGGGGGACCGGGGGAGCCACGAGCAGTACTTC | CASSRDRGDRGSHEQYF
- | TRBJ2-1 | - | TRBV4-3 | TGCGCCAGCAGCCAAAGAGTTTCCGAATACAATGAGCAGTTCTTC | CASSQRVSEYNEQFF
- | TRBJ1-1 | - | TRBV28 | TGTGCCAGCAGACCTACCATGAACACTGAAGCTTTCTTT | CASRPTMNTEAFF
- | TRBJ1-4 | - | TRBV5-6 | TGTGCCAGCAGCGCCCCCCGGGCGGGGGCTAATGAAAAACTGTTTTTT | CASSAPRAGANEKLFF
- | TRBJ1-2 | TRBD1 | TRBV4-1 | TGCGCCAGCAGCCAAGAGGACAGGGTGAACTATGGCTACACCTTC | CASSQEDRVNYGYTF
- | TRBJ2-1 | - | TRBV5-1 | TGCGCCAGCAGCTTGGCGCCCGGCTCCTACAATGAGCAGTTCTTC | CASSLAPGSYNEQFF
- | TRBJ1-5 | - | TRBV6-5 | TGTGCCAGCAGGGCAGGGAGGGGTCAGCCCCAGCATTTT | CASRAGRGQPQHF
- | TRBJ2-7 | - | TRBV27 | TGTGCCAGCAGCCCCAGGGGCTCCTACGAGCAGTACTTC | CASSPRGSYEQYF
- | TRBJ1-6 | TRBD1 | TRBV10-2 | TGCGCCAGCAGTATCCGGACAGGGGGCGCTTCACCCCTCCACTTT | CASSIRTGGASPLHF
- | TRBJ1-2 | - | TRBV19 | TGTGCCAGTAGTACCGGAGGGAGTGAAGACCATGGCTACACCTTC | CASSTGGSEDHGYTF
- | TRBJ1-1 | - | TRBV19 | TGTGCCAGTATGCGGGGGGAGGCTGAAGCTTTCTTT | CASMRGEAEAFF
once | TRBJ2-7 | TRBD2 | TRBV10-3 | TGTGCCATCAGCGACCGGGGGGTTAGTATGTACGAGCAGTACTTC | CAISDRGVSMYEQYF
- | TRBJ1-3 | - | TRBV9 | TGTGCCAGCAGCCCCCCCGGCAGGTACTCCGCCATATATTTT | CASSPPGRYSAIYF